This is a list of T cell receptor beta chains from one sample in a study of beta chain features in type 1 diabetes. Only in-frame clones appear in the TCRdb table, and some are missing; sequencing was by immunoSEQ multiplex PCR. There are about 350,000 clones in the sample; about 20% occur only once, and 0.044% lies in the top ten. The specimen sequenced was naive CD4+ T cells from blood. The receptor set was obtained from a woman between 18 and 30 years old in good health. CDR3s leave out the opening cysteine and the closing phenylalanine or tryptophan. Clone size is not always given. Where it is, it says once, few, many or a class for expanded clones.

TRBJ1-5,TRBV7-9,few,ASSQTGGNQPQH
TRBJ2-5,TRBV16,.,ASSLPRLAGVETQY
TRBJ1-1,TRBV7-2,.,ASSFFQNTEAF
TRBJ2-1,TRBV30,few,ASTLTSAYNEQF
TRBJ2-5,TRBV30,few,AWSPGQETQY
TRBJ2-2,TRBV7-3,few,ASSLQGSNTGELF
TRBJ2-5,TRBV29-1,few,SVYREETQY
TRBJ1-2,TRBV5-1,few,ASSSRTGVNYGYT
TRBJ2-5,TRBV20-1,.,SAPYGETQY
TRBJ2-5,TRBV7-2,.,ASRGGGQETQY
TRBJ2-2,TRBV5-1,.,ASSLRRLADSNTGELF
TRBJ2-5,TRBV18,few,ASSRSAEETQY
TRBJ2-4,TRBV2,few,ASSDEEMNIQY